This TCR beta chain was observed in a study of cytomegalovirus exposure and HLA in healthy donors. Study-wide points: At a 0.05 false discovery rate, a later analysis found 18,000 or so TCR beta sequences to be associated with HLA alleles. A later analysis found most CMV-associated TCR beta chains apparently HLA-restricted.

Amplification used 60 Vbeta primers and 13 Jbeta primers. The protocol was immunoSEQ multiplex PCR, while the TCRdb copy is restricted to in-frame clones and leaves out a portion. The table shows around 100,000 clones, with 65% to 80% occurring only once. Trimming removed 3 bases at V and 2 bases at J, with 10 bases between. Looked up from germline, CDR1 is MDHEN and CDR2 is SYDVKM. CDR3 length: 14 amino acids. This clone was picked up a small number of times. Its cognate antigen is unknown. Healthy bone marrow donors formed the donor group. There were likely unrecorded immune exposures, though donors were nominally healthy when sampled.

This chain uses TRBV28 with TRBJ1-1, with D possibly matching TRBD1 (5 bases). Sequencing was carried out using PBMCs. This TCR was sampled from a woman in her late teens or twenties in good health and CMV-seropositive. DNA for the CDR3: TGTGCCAGCAGTTTTCTGGACATCAACACTGAAGCTTTCTTT. Translating it yields CASSFLDINTEAFF.